A single sample gave rise to the 24 T cell receptor beta chains below, sequenced in a study of T cells in localized non-small cell lung cancer. The assay was immunoSEQ multiplex PCR, and TCRdb's table has in-frame clones only and misses some. The table has around 24,000 clones, roughly four fifths seen once. The sample in question was PBMCs, obtained before any cancer treatment. These receptors originate from a man between 40 and 75 years old with stage II lung adenocarcinoma.

This clone appeared once. The chain joins TRBV28 to TRBJ1-2; tentatively, D is TRBD1 (6 bases). V shed 1 base and J shed 8 bases, with 11 bases lying between them. This CDR3 spans 13 amino acids. The germline V gene encodes CDR1 MDHEN and CDR2 SYDVKM. The CDR3 nucleotides read TGTGCCAGCAGTTTATCCGGGGGCTCGGGCTACACCTTC. This translates into CASSLSGGSGYTF.

CDR3 bases: TGTGCCAGCAGTACATCGACAGGGGGCAACTATGGCTACACCTTC. This sequence encodes CASSTSTGGNYGYTF. The chain employs TRBV6-1 and TRBJ1-2; TRBD1 matches 10 bases. The CDR3 length is 15 residues. Looked up from germline, CDR1 is MNHNS and CDR2 is SASEGT. V gave up 5 bases and J gave up 2 bases; unmatched junction bases: 5.

This sequence joins TRBV5-1 and TRBJ1-6; no clear D. The germline V and J ends were trimmed by 0 bases and 7 bases, with 11 bases remaining between them. The CDR3 consists of 15 residues. Per germline, CDR1 SGHRS and CDR2 YFSETQ. The CDR3 bases are TGCGCCAGCAGCTTGGTGGCGGGGTTGAATTCACCCCTCCACTTT. Encoded protein: CASSLVAGLNSPLHF. Full variable domain (missing parts from reference TRBV5-1 and TRBJ1-6): KAGVTQTPRYLIKTRGQQVTLSCSPISGHRSVSWYQQTPGQGLQFLFEYFSETQRNKGNFPGRFSGRQFSNSRSEMNVSTLELGDSALYLCASSLVAGLNSPLHFGNGTRLTVT.

Note on this clone: An end of the junction differs from the germline gene, which may be a read error. V and J are TRBV6-1 and TRBJ1-2, with D possibly matching TRBD1 (6 bases). There are 13 residues in the CDR3. Germline values: CDR1 MNHNS, CDR2 SASEGT. The CDR3 region is CASSGGNRAGYAF. CDR3 DNA: TGTGCCAGCAGTGGGGGAAACAGGGCTGGCTACGCCTTC.

The V call is TRBV11-2, the J call TRBJ2-2, with D tentatively TRBD2 (6 bases). From germline, CDR1 is SGHAT and CDR2 FQNNGV. The V end lost 0 bases, the J end lost 5 bases, and 16 bases lay between the germline ends. The CDR3 runs to 17 residues. The CDR3 DNA follows: TGTGCCAGCAGCTTAGATTTCAGCGGTGCGGGGACCGGGGAGCTGTTTTTT. Translated: CASSLDFSGAGTGELFF.

This chain uses TRBV7-2 with TRBJ2-7; no reliable D call. V was pared by 6 bases and J by 2 bases, with 8 bases between. The CDR3 sequence is 12 residues long. CDR1 SGHTA and CDR2 FQGNSA come from the germline V gene. This CDR3 reads CASSFGPYEQYF. The DNA of the CDR3 is TGTGCCAGCAGTTTTGGTCCCTACGAGCAGTACTTC.

The genes are TRBV7-8 and TRBJ2-5; 9 positions match TRBD2. CDR1 SGHVS and CDR2 FQNEAQ come from the germline V gene. There are 17 residues in the CDR3. V was pared by 8 bases and J by 1 base, with 14 bases of the junction left unmatched. Here the CDR3 reads CASSPPARTSAQETQYF. The CDR3 nucleotides are TGTGCCAGCTCCCCCCCCGCTCGGACTAGCGCCCAAGAGACCCAGTACTTC. The full variable domain, completed using reference TRBV7-8 and TRBJ2-5, is GAGVSQSPRYKVAKRGQDVALRCDPISGHVSLFWYQQALGQGPEFLTYFQNEAQLDKSGLPSDRFFAERPEGSVSTLKIQRTQQEDSAVYLCASSPPARTSAQETQYFGPGTRLLVL.

This chain connects TRBV6-5 to TRBJ2-7; maybe TRBD1 (6 bases). Germline-derived CDR1 and CDR2 are MNHEY and SVGAGI. V was shortened by 6 bases and J by 5 bases, with 8 bases between the two germline ends. The CDR3 consists of 11 residues. CDR3 sequence reads: CASRGGHEQYF. CDR3 coding DNA: TGTGCCAGCAGAGGGGGTCACGAGCAGTACTTC.

This chain joins TRBV11-3 and TRBJ2-7; 7 bases fit TRBD1. Germline V CDR1 and CDR2: SGHNT, YENEEA. This CDR3 has 16 amino acids. After removal of 5 bases from V and 2 bases from J, the junction contained 12 bases not matched to a gene. CDR3 region: CASSEPRTGLTYEQYF. The CDR3 DNA follows: TGTGCCAGCAGCGAACCTCGGACAGGACTCACCTACGAGCAGTACTTC.

The chain combines TRBV6-5 with TRBJ1-5; D unclear. The CDR3 has 13 amino acids. CDR1 and CDR2 from the germline V gene are MNHEY and SVGAGI. V shed 0 bases and J shed 6 bases, with 6 bases lying between them. This CDR3 reads CASSYSYRQPQHF. CDR3 sequence (DNA): TGTGCCAGCAGTTACTCCTATCGTCAGCCCCAGCATTTT.

CDR3 amino acids: CATLNRSPYEQYF. The CDR3 DNA reads as TGTGCCACCCTGAACAGGAGCCCCTACGAGCAGTACTTC. V gene TRBV6-5 combines with J gene TRBJ2-7; D may be TRBD1 (5 bases). Looked up from germline, CDR1 is MNHEY and CDR2 is SVGAGI. The CDR3 length is 13 residues. V was clipped by 10 bases and J by 2 bases, with 15 bases between them.

The rearrangement joins TRBV5-4 to TRBJ1-2, with TRBD1 matching over 7 bases. CDR1 and CDR2 (germline): SGHNT, YYREEE (reference sequence). V trimming: 4 bases; J trimming: 4 bases; junction bases outside the gene matches: 10. This CDR3 is 15 amino acids long. The CDR3 loop reads CASSLGTDLIYGYTF. The CDR3 region has the DNA TGTGCCAGCAGCCTCGGGACAGACTTAATCTATGGCTACACCTTC.

The chain carries TRBV27 and TRBJ1-1, with TRBD1 as a possible D gene (6 bases). The ends were cut back, 5 bases at V and 2 bases at J, with 12 bases in the middle. Germline-derived CDR1 and CDR2 are MNHEY and SMNVEV (reference sequence). The CDR3 spans 14 residues. CDR3 amino acids: CASSTNRVNTEAFF. CDR3 coding DNA: TGTGCCAGCAGTACGAACAGGGTAAACACTGAAGCTTTCTTT.

CDR3 bases: TGTGCCAGCAGCCCCGGGACAGCAACAGGAGAGACCCAGTACTTC. Amino acid sequence: CASSPGTATGETQYF. V and J are TRBV11-2 and TRBJ2-5; 7 nucleotides match TRBD1. CDR3 length: 15 amino acids. Germline trimming cut 5 bases from V and 4 bases from J; bases unmatched to any gene: 10. Germline V gene sequence: CDR1 SGHAT, CDR2 FQNNGV.

The chain recombines TRBV6-5 with TRBJ1-5; possible D gene TRBD1, 6 bases. There are 14 residues in the CDR3. The germline CDR1 and CDR2 sequences are MNHEY and SVGAGI. Trimming stripped 2 bases from V and 4 bases from J, with 9 bases between. The CDR3 is CASSYVRGNQPQHF. Here the CDR3 DNA reads TGTGCCAGCAGTTACGTAAGGGGGAATCAGCCCCAGCATTTT.

The chain employs TRBV6-6 and TRBJ1-2; the D is unclear. This CDR3 spans 11 amino acids. V shed 4 bases and J shed 8 bases, with 8 bases lying between them. CDR1 is MNHNY and CDR2 is SVGAGI in the germline V gene (reference sequence). The chain's CDR3 is CASSSQLGYTF. CDR3 DNA sequence: TGTGCCAGCAGTTCCCAGTTGGGCTACACCTTC.

The CDR3 nucleotides read TGCGCCAGCAGCCAAGCCACCCCAGGACAGAAGAACACTGAAGCTTTCTTT. It translates to CASSQATPGQKNTEAFF. The chain combines TRBV4-3 with TRBJ1-1, with a tentative D call TRBD1 (6 bases). Germline V gene sequence: CDR1 LGHNA, CDR2 YSLEER. This CDR3 contains 17 residues. Trimming shortened V by 1 base and J by 1 base, and 16 bases separated the two germline ends.

This clone appeared a single time. The V and J genes are TRBV5-8 and TRBJ1-6; D not resolved. CDR1 SGHTS and CDR2 YDEGEE come from the germline V gene. The CDR3 covers 14 residues. The V gene lost 0 bases and the J gene lost 11 bases, with 12 bases spanning the gap. In DNA form, the CDR3 reads TGTGCCAGCAGCTTGGGCAGCTTCAATACACCCCTCCACTTT. It encodes CASSLGSFNTPLHF. Based on the CDR3 plus reference TRBV5-8 and TRBJ1-6, the full variable domain is EAGVTQSPTHLIKTRGQQATLRCSPISGHTSVYWYQQALGLGLQFLLWYDEGEERNRGNFPPRFSGRQFPNYSSELNVNALELEDSALYLCASSLGSFNTPLHFGNGTRLTVT.

This clone was counted a few times. The chain joins TRBV27 to TRBJ2-7; weak D call: TRBD2 (5 bases). The CDR3 length is 14 residues. Trimming took off 5 bases at V and 6 bases at J, with 17 bases between the two ends. The germline CDR1 and CDR2 sequences are MNHEY and SMNVEV (reference sequence). The CDR3 protein is CASSPDSRASEQYF. CDR3 sequence (DNA): TGTGCCAGCAGTCCGGACTCAAGGGCTAGCGAGCAGTACTTC.

The chain couples TRBV2 to TRBJ2-3; 11 bases map to TRBD2. CDR3 length: 17 amino acids. Unmatched junction bases numbered 9, after V lost 0 bases and J lost 7 bases. From germline, CDR1 is SNHLY and CDR2 FYNNEI. The CDR3 nucleotides are TGTGCCAGCAGTGAAGCGGTAGCGGGGGGGCGGAAAAATACGCAGTATTTT. It is translated as CASSEAVAGGRKNTQYF.

The V gene is TRBV6-1, the J gene TRBJ1-6; D is undetermined. The V and J ends lost 5 bases and 9 bases respectively, with 11 bases between them. Germline CDR1 reads MNHNS; CDR2 reads SASEGT. This CDR3 is 13 amino acids long. CDR3 loop: CASSPPAGSPLHF. The CDR3 DNA sequence: TGTGCCAGCAGTCCCCCGGCAGGTTCACCCCTCCACTTT.

The rearrangement links TRBV5-4 to TRBJ2-6; 8 bases map to TRBD2. The junction had 7 bases not matched to a gene; V was cut back by 5 bases and J by 0 bases. CDR1 and CDR2 from the germline V gene are SGHNT and YYREEE (reference sequence). This CDR3 contains 17 residues. The CDR3 DNA sequence: TGTGCCAGCAGTTTAGCGGGGACCTCCTCTGGGGCCAACGTCCTGACTTTC. This gives the protein CASSLAGTSSGANVLTF. The whole variable domain, remainder taken from reference TRBV5-4 and TRBJ2-6, is ETGVTQSPTHLIKTRGQQVTLRCSSQSGHNTVSWYQQALGQGPQFIFQYYREEENGRGNFPPRFSGLQFPNYSSELNVNALELDDSALYLCASSLAGTSSGANVLTFGAGSRLTVL.

The J gene is TRBJ1-5, the V gene TRBV5-4; D remains ambiguous. The germline gives CDR1 SGHNT, CDR2 YYREEE (reference sequence). Trimming removed 4 bases from V and 7 bases from J, with 15 bases in between. This CDR3 comprises 14 residues. CDR3 protein: CASSPGPYGQPQHF. The CDR3 DNA follows: TGTGCCAGCAGCCCGGGCCCGTATGGGCAGCCCCAGCATTTT.

V is TRBV19 and J is TRBJ1-4, with 10 bases lining up with TRBD1. The CDR3 sequence is 17 residues long. Germline CDR1 and CDR2: LNHDA and SQIVND (reference sequence). V dropped 5 bases and J dropped 5; count of bases not matched to a gene: 11. CDR3 loop: CASSAVLRDRGNEKLFF. CDR3 nucleotides: TGTGCCAGTAGTGCAGTCCTCCGGGACAGGGGAAATGAAAAACTGTTTTTT.